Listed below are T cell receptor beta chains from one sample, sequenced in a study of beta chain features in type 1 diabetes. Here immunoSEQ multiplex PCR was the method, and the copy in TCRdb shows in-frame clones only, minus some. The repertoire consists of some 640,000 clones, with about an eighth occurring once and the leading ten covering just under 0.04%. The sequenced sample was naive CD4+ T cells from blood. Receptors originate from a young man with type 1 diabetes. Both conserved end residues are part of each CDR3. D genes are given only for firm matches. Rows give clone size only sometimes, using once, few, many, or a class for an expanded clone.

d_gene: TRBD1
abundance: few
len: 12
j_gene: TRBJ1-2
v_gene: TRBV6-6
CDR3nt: TGTGCCAGCAGTTCACAGGGGCTCGGCTACACCTTC
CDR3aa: CASSSQGLGYTF

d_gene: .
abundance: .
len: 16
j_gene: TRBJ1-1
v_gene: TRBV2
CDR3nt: TGTGCCAGCAGTGAGACATCGTTAAGGGCGAACACTGAAGCTTTCTTT
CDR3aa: CASSETSLRANTEAFF

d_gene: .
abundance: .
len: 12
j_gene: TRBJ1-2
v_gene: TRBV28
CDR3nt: TGTGCCAGCAGTTTCAGCGGTTATGGCTACACCTTC
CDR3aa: CASSFSGYGYTF

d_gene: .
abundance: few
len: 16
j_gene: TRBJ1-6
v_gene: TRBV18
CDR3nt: TGTGCCAGCTCGCGAAGAGAGCGCCGGGGGAATTCACCCCTCCACTTT
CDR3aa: CASSRRERRGNSPLHF

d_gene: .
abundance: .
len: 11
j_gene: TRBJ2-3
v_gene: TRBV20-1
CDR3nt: TGCAGTCCACCTAGGGCGGATACGCAGTATTTT
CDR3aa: CSPPRADTQYF

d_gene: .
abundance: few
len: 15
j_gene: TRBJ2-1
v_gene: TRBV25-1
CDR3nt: TGTGCCAGCAGCAGGAGTTGGGGATCCTACAATGAGCAGTTCTTC
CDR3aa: CASSRSWGSYNEQFF

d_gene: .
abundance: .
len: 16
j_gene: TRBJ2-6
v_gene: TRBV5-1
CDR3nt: TGCGCCAGCAGCTCCTCAGTGCAGACTGGGGCCAACGTCCTGACTTTC
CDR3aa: CASSSSVQTGANVLTF

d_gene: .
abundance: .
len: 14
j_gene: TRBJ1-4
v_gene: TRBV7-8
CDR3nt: TGTGCCAGCAGCTTCAGACAGAGTAATGAAAAACTGTTTTTT
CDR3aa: CASSFRQSNEKLFF

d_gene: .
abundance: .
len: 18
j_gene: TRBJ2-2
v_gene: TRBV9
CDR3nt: TGTGCCAGCAGCTCCCAGGTGGGTGCGGTGTTGGTCACCGGGGAGCTGTTTTTT
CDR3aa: CASSSQVGAVLVTGELFF

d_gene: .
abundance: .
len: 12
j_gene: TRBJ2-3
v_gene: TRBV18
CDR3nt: TGTGCCAGCTCGACGAGGTCCGATACGCAGTATTTT
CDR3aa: CASSTRSDTQYF

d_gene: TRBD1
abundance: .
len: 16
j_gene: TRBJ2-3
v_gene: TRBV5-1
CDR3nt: TGCGCCAGCAGCTTACCGGACAGGGGAAGAACAGATACGCAGTATTTT
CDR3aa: CASSLPDRGRTDTQYF

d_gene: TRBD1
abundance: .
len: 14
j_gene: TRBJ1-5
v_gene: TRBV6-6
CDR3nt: TGTGCCAGCAGGGAGACAGGGGGCGGTCAGCCCCAGCATTTT
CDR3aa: CASRETGGGQPQHF

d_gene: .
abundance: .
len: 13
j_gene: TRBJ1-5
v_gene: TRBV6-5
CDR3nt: TGTGCCAGCAGCCCAGTTAGCAATCAGCCCCAGCATTTT
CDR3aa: CASSPVSNQPQHF

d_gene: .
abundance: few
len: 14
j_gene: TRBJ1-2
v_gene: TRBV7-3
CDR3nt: TGTGCCAGCAGCTTAAAGGGATCAAGGGATGGCTACACCTTC
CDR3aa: CASSLKGSRDGYTF

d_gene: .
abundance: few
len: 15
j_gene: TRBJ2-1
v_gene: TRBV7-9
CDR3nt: TGTGCCAGCAGCTTAGCGGGTAGCTCCTACAATGAGCAGTTCTTC
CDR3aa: CASSLAGSSYNEQFF

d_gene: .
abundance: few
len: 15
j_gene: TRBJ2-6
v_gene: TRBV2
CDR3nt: TGTGCCAGCATCCTCGAAACCTCTGGGGCCAACGTCCTGACTTTC
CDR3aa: CASILETSGANVLTF

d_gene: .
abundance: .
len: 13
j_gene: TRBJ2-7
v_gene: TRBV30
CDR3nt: TGTGCCTGGAGTGTCGGCCACCCCTACGAGCAGTACTTC
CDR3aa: CAWSVGHPYEQYF

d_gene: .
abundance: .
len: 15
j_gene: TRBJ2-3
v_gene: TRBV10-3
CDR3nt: TGTGCCATCAGTGAGGCGACGAGTTTCACAGATACGCAGTATTTT
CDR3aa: CAISEATSFTDTQYF

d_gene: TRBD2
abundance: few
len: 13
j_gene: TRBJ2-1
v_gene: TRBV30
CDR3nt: TGTGCCTGGAGTGAGACTAGCTATAATGAGCAGTTCTTC
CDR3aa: CAWSETSYNEQFF

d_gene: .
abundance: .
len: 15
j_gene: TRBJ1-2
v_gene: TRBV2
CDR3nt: TGTGCCAGCAATACACAGCCATTCTCTAACTATGGCTACACCTTC
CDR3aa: CASNTQPFSNYGYTF

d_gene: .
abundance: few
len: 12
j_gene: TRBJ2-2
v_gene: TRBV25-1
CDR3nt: TGTGCCAGCAGTGGGTGGGGCGGGGAGCTGTTTTTT
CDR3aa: CASSGWGGELFF

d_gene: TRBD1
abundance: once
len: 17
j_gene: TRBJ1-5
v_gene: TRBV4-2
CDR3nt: TGTGCCAGCAGCCAGACAGGGGGCGCGATCAGCAATCAGCCCCAGCATTTT
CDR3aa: CASSQTGGAISNQPQHF

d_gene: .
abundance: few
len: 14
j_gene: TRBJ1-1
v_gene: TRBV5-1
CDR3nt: TGCGCCAGCAGCGCGAGCGGCCTGGAGGCTGAAGCTTTCTTT
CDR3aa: CASSASGLEAEAFF

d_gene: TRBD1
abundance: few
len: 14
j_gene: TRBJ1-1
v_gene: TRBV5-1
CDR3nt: TGCGCCAGCAGCCTGACAGGGAGCGACACTGAAGCTTTCTTT
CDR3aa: CASSLTGSDTEAFF

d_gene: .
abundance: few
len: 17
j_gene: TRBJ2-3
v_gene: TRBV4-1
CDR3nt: TGCGCCAGCAGCCAAGGAGAAAGCAGCTCTAGCACAGATACGCAGTATTTT
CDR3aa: CASSQGESSSSTDTQYF

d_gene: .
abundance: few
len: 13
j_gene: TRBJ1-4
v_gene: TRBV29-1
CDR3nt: TGCAGCGTTGAAGGCTTGAGCAGGGAAAAACTGTTTTTT
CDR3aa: CSVEGLSREKLFF

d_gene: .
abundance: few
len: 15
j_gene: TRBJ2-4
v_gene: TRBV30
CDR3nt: TGTGCCTGGAAAAGGGGACACCTTCTTGGGGACATTCAGTACTTC
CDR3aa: CAWKRGHLLGDIQYF

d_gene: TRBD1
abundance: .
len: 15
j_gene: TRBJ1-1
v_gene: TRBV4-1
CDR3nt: TGCGCCAGCAGCCGCCCGGGGACAGGGAACACTGAAGCTTTCTTT
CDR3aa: CASSRPGTGNTEAFF

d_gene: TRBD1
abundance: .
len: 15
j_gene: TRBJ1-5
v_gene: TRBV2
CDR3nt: TGTGCCAGCAGTGTTTCCGACAGGGGTTCTCAGCCCCAGCATTTT
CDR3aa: CASSVSDRGSQPQHF

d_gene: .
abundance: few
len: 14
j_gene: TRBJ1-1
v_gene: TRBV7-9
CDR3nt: TGTGCCAGCAGCATTCAAGTTGGGGACACTGAAGCTTTCTTT
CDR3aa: CASSIQVGDTEAFF

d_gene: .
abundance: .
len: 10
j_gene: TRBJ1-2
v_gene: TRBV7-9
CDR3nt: TGTGCCAGCAGCCGTCGAAGGAATACCTTC
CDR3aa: CASSRRRNTF

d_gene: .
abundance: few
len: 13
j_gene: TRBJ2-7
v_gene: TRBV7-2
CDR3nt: TGTGCCAGCAGCTCCAGGGAATTTGGCGAGCAGTACTTC
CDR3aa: CASSSREFGEQYF

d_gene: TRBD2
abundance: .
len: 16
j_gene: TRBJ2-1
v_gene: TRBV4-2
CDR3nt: TGTGCCAGCAGCCAATTGACTAGCGGGGGTTCGAATGAGCAGTTCTTC
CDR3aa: CASSQLTSGGSNEQFF

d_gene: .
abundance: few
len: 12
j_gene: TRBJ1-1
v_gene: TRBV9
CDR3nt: TGTGCCAGCAGCGAGGAGATTACTGAAGCTTTCTTT
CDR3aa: CASSEEITEAFF

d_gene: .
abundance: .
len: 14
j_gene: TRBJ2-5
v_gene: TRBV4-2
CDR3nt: TGTGCCAGCAGCCATGGGGCGGCCGGGGAGACCCAGTACTTC
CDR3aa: CASSHGAAGETQYF